The entry that follows covers one T cell receptor (beta chain) sequence. What it binds is unknown. V shed 3 bases and J shed 2 bases, with 13 bases lying between them. Germline-derived CDR1 and CDR2 are KGHSH and LQKENI. The CDR3 has 15 amino acids. TCRdb used MiXCR to reprocess the reads, holding one entry per CDR3 protein. Of roughly 860,000 distinct CDR3 sequences detected, 30% to 35% appear once; the ten largest clones hold 9.5% to 15%. These data belong to a study of T cell repertoires in cytomegalovirus infection. The TCR was taken from a human donor in good health (CMV status not recorded). Some clones in this sample may be carry-over from other donors' samples. The material was cultured CD8+ T cells from PBMCs, obtained from culture after CMV antigen stimulation. J is TRBJ1-1 and V is TRBV18; possible D gene TRBD1, 5 bases. CDR3 sequence: CASSPWGGTNTEAFF. As DNA, the CDR3 is TGTGCCAGCTCACCTTGGGGGGGAACAAACACTGAAGCTTTCTTT. Looking up the rest from reference TRBV18 and TRBJ1-1 gives the full variable domain: NAGVMQNPRHLVRRRGQEARLRCSPMKGHSHVYWYRQLPEEGLKFMVYLQKENIIDESGMPKERFSAEFPKEGPSILRIQQVVRGDSAAYFCASSPWGGTNTEAFFGQGTRLTVV.